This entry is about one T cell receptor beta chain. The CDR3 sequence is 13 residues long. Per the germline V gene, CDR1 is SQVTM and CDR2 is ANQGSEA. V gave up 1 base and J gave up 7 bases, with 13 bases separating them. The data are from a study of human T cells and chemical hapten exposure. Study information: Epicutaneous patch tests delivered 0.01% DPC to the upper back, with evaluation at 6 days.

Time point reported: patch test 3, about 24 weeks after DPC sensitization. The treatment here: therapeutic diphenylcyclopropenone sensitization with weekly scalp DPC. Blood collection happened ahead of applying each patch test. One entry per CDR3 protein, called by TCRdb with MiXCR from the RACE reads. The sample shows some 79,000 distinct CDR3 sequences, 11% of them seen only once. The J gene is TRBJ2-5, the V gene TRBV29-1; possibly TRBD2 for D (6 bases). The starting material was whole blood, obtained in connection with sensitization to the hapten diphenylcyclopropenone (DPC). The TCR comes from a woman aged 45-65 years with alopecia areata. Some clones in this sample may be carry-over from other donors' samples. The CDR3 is CSVEVGGLGTQYF. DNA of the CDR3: TGCAGCGTTGAAGTGGGGGGTCTGGGGACCCAGTACTTC.